The 17 T cell receptor beta chains listed next were all sequenced from one sample in a study of blood T cell repertoires in COVID-19. Sequencing used immunoSEQ multiplex PCR; TCRdb keeps in-frame clones, though not all of them. The sample has roughly 50,000 clones, approximately 86% seen once; the top ten hold approximately 12%. Sequenced material: peripheral blood. The receptors stem from a man aged 65-85 years with active COVID-19.

The genes are TRBV7-9 and TRBJ2-2; 7 bases agree with TRBD1. The CDR3 runs to 15 residues. Germline V gene lookup returns CDR1 SEHNR and CDR2 FQNEAQ (reference sequence). Trimming took 4 bases from V and 4 from J; bases not matched to a gene: 6. The CDR3, as DNA: TGTGCCAGCAGCTGGGACAGCCCCCGCACCGGGGAGCTGTTTTTT. Its translation is CASSWDSPRTGELFF.

The rearrangement joins TRBV7-2 to TRBJ2-7; a weak D match, TRBD2 (5 bases). Germline CDR1 reads SGHTA; CDR2 reads FQGNSA. V was pared by 1 base and J by 2 bases, with 12 bases between. CDR3 length equals 15 residues. The chain's CDR3 is CASSLGSGFTYEQYF. CDR3 nucleotides: TGTGCCAGCAGCTTAGGGAGCGGATTTACCTACGAGCAGTACTTC.

This clone is a singleton in its sample. V usage is TRBV3-1 (or the pseudogene TRBV3-2) and J usage is TRBJ1-3, with 9 bases identical to TRBD1. The V gene end was trimmed by 5 bases and the J gene end by 0 bases; junction bases not matched to a gene: 2. The CDR3 contains 15 residues. Per germline, CDR1 LGHDT and CDR2 YNNKEL (reference sequence). CDR3 nucleotides: TGTGCCAGCAGCTGGACAGGGGTCTCTGGAAACACCATATATTTT. This encodes CASSWTGVSGNTIYF.

The rearrangement joins TRBV6-2 or TRBV6-3 to TRBJ1-1, with D uncertain. The CDR3 covers 12 residues. Trimming shortened V by 1 base and J by 11 bases, and 11 bases separated the two germline ends. CDR1 and CDR2 from the germline V gene are MNHEY and SVGEGT. CDR3 amino acids: CASSYLLGRAFF. The CDR3 coding sequence is TGTGCCAGCAGTTACTTATTGGGGAGGGCTTTCTTT.

As DNA, the CDR3 is TGTGCCAGCAGCTTAGGACAGGGGCGGGAGACCCAGTACTTC. Translated, it gives CASSLGQGRETQYF. The J gene is TRBJ2-5, the V gene TRBV5-4; 9 nucleotides line up with TRBD1. CDR3 length: 14 residues. V trimming: 2 bases; J trimming: 5 bases; junction bases outside the gene matches: 4. CDR1 and CDR2 (germline): SGHNT, YYREEE (reference sequence).

The rearrangement links TRBV7-9 to TRBJ2-1; TRBD1 agrees at 9 bases. The V gene's germline CDR1 is SEHNR and CDR2 FQNEAQ (reference sequence). This CDR3 comprises 15 residues. V lost 4 bases and J lost 6; bases outside the gene matches: 7. The CDR3 here is CASSYGTGRSNEQFF. CDR3 DNA: TGTGCCAGCAGCTACGGGACAGGGCGGAGCAATGAGCAGTTCTTC.

CDR3 DNA: TGTGCCAGCAGCGGTACAGGGGGTAATCAGCCCCAGCATTTT. Its protein product is CASSGTGGNQPQHF. This chain joins TRBV7-2 and TRBJ1-5; TRBD1 aligns across 8 bases. The CDR3 length is 14 residues. Trimming took 5 bases from V and 4 from J; bases not matched to a gene: 4. Looked up from germline, CDR1 is SGHTA and CDR2 is FQGNSA.

This rearrangement joins TRBV6-5 to TRBJ2-5, with 12 bases identical to TRBD2. The CDR3 loop spans 13 amino acids. Germline CDR1 MNHEY, CDR2 SVGAGI. The ends lost 6 bases at V and 7 bases at J; junction bases unmatched: 3. Here the CDR3 reads CASRLAGGGTQYF. The DNA for the CDR3 is TGTGCCAGCAGACTAGCGGGGGGCGGGACCCAGTACTTC.

The V call is TRBV27, the J call TRBJ2-1; the D gene is possibly TRBD1 (7 bases). The CDR3 sequence is 14 residues long. Germline assignment: CDR1 MNHEY and CDR2 SMNVEV (reference sequence). V shed 7 bases and J shed 3 bases, with 13 bases lying between them. DNA for the CDR3: TGTGCCAGCATTTCAGGGGGGCTCTACAATGAGCAGTTCTTC. Translated, it gives CASISGGLYNEQFF.

V and J are TRBV2 and TRBJ2-7; D is perhaps TRBD2 (5 bases). The CDR3 length is 16 residues. In germline, CDR1 is SNHLY, CDR2 FYNNEI. Trimming removed 0 bases from V and 0 bases from J, with 12 bases in between. The CDR3 DNA sequence: TGTGCCAGCAGTGAAGCGCGAGGGTGGTACTCCTACGAGCAGTACTTC. This sequence encodes CASSEARGWYSYEQYF. Supplemented by reference TRBV2 and TRBJ2-7, the full variable domain reads EPEVTQTPSHQVTQMGQEVILRCVPISNHLYFYWYRQILGQKVEFLVSFYNNEISEKSEIFDDQFSVERPDGSNFTLKIRSTKLEDSAMYFCASSEARGWYSYEQYFGPGTRLTVT.

The chain joins TRBV5-5 to TRBJ2-3; D perhaps matches TRBD1 (6 bases). The CDR3 is 15 amino acids. The germline V gene encodes CDR1 SGHKS and CDR2 YYEKEE (reference sequence). Trimming shortened V by 2 bases and J by 1 base, and 11 bases separated the two germline ends. The CDR3 nucleotides are TGTGCCAGCAGCTTCGAGGACAGCCGCACAGATACGCAGTATTTT. This sequence encodes CASSFEDSRTDTQYF.

The chain has TRBV6-2 or TRBV6-3 and TRBJ2-7; D is undetermined. V lost 5 bases and J 4 bases, leaving 9 bases between the germline ends. The CDR3 extends over 12 amino acids. Germline CDR1 MNHEY, CDR2 SVGEGT. The CDR3: CASSPGLYEQYF. The CDR3 nucleotides are TGTGCCAGCAGTCCAGGTTTATACGAGCAGTACTTC.

The chain has TRBV6-5 and TRBJ1-1; weak D call: TRBD1 (5 bases). Trimming stripped 4 bases from V and 5 bases from J, with 14 bases between. The germline V gene has CDR1 MNHEY and CDR2 SVGAGI. The CDR3 covers 14 residues. CDR3 sequence: CASSSAFSGTEAFF. The CDR3 bases are TGTGCCAGCAGTTCGGCGTTCTCAGGGACTGAAGCTTTCTTT.

V and J are TRBV10-3 and TRBJ2-1, with 13 bases that match TRBD2. Losses at the gene ends were 2 bases for V and 0 bases for J; bases not matched to a gene: 7. The germline V gene has CDR1 ENHRY and CDR2 SYGVKD. This CDR3 has 19 residues. CDR3 in amino acids: CAISELGLAGSSSYNEQFF. CDR3 coding DNA: TGTGCCATCAGTGAGCTGGGACTAGCGGGGTCAAGCTCCTACAATGAGCAGTTCTTC.

The chain employs TRBV19 and TRBJ2-7, with a weak D call TRBD1 (6 bases). V lost 3 bases to trimming and J lost 3 bases, with 15 bases between them. CDR3 length equals 15 residues. The germline CDR1 and CDR2 sequences are LNHDA and SQIVND (reference sequence). The chain's CDR3 is CASSISPGTLYEQYF. In nucleotides, the CDR3 is TGTGCCAGTAGTATCTCCCCCGGGACACTCTACGAGCAGTACTTC.

The chain is built from TRBV5-1 and TRBJ1-3, with 11 positions matching TRBD1. The trim removed 1 base at V and 3 bases at J, leaving 6 bases unmatched. The CDR3 is 17 residues long. Germline CDR1 SGHRS, CDR2 YFSETQ. The CDR3, as DNA: TGCGCCAGCAGCTTGACTGGGACAGGGGGATTTGGAAACACCATATATTTT. It encodes CASSLTGTGGFGNTIYF.

DNA for the CDR3: TGTGCCAGCACCCGTCCCGGCACTGAAGCTTTCTTT. It specifies CASTRPGTEAFF. The V and J genes are TRBV5-5 and TRBJ1-1; D is ambiguous. This CDR3 region has 12 residues. V dropped 6 bases and J dropped 4 bases, with 10 bases sitting between them. From germline, CDR1 is SGHKS and CDR2 YYEKEE (reference sequence).